This T cell receptor beta chain was sequenced for a study of T cell repertoires in cytomegalovirus infection. Study-level information: Carrying CMV and the relevant HLA type showed in public TCR beta signatures. The study, taken as a whole, reports: Clonotypes of TCR beta that were HLA-C-restricted and CMV-specific dominated the ex vivo response.

The V gene's germline CDR1 is LGHNT and CDR2 FRNRAP. V dropped 7 bases and J dropped 0; count of bases not matched to a gene: 8. CDR3 length equals 16 residues. As regards this clonotype: The antigen remains undetermined.

TCRdb called the reads again in MiXCR, with one record for every CDR3 protein. The sample yields some 600,000 distinct CDR3 sequences, roughly 24% seen once. The V and J genes are TRBV12-5 and TRBJ2-1; 8 positions match TRBD1. This clonotype originated in a human donor in good health (CMV status not recorded). Some clones in this sample may be carry-over from other donors' samples. The sequencing input was CD8+ T cells from PBMCs. CDR3 loop: CASADRGKSSYNEQFF. The DNA of the CDR3 is TGTGCTAGTGCCGACAGGGGTAAGAGCTCCTACAATGAGCAGTTCTTC.